The entry below describes one T cell receptor (beta chain). Its antigen is not identified. In the PCR, 60 Vbeta and 13 Jbeta primers were used. Only in-frame clones appear in the TCRdb table, and some are missing; sequencing was by immunoSEQ multiplex PCR. The sample records some 130,000 clones, approximately 82% being singletons. These data originate in a study of cytomegalovirus exposure and HLA in healthy donors. Study-wide results and caveats: TCR beta V- and J-gene trimming, according to a later analysis, was linked to a missense DCLRE1C variant.

V lost 1 base to trimming and J lost 0 bases, with 15 bases between them. The CDR3 runs to 17 residues. Per the germline V gene, CDR1 is SGHDN and CDR2 is FVKESK. This chain joins TRBV14 and TRBJ2-5, with TRBD2 as a possible D gene (6 bases). The receptor was isolated from a man in his forties in good health and CMV-seronegative. The sample taken for sequencing was PBMCs. The CDR3 region is CASSQGRLVGHQETQYF. The DNA of the CDR3 is TGTGCCAGCAGCCAAGGGCGACTAGTAGGGCACCAAGAGACCCAGTACTTC.